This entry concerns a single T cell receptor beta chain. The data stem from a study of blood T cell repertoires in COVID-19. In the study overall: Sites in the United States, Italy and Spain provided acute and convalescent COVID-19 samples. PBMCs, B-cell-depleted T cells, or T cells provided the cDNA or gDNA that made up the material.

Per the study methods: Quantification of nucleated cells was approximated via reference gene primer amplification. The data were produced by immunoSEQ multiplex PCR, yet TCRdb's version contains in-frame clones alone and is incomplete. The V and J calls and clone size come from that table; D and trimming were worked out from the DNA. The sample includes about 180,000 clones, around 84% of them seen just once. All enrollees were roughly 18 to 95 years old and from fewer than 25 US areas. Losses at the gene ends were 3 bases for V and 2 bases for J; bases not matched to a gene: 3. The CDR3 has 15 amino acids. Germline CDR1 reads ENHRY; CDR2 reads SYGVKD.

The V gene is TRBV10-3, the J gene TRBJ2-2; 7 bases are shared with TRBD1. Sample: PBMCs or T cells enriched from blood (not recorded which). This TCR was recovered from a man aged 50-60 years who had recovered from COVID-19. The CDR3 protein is CAISDWDSNTGELFF. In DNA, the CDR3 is TGTGCCATCAGTGATTGGGACAGCAACACCGGGGAGCTGTTTTTT.